Shown below are 8 T cell receptor beta chains from a single sample sequenced in a study of cytomegalovirus exposure and HLA in healthy donors (TCRdb year 2017). Libraries were built with the immunoSEQ multiplex PCR assay. For the multiplex PCR, a mixture combining 60 forward primers for TCR Vbeta segments and 13 reverse primers for TCR Jbeta segments was used. Held by TCRdb, this immuneACCESS table contains in-frame sequences only and omits some clones. Under half of the omission traces to an unresolved V gene where checked; the cause of the rest is unknown. The sample profile shows approximately 150,000 clones; 75% of them were found once. The ten largest clones capture 4% to 5.5% of the sample. Sequenced sample: PBMCs. The receptors come from a male donor in good health and CMV-seronegative.

The genes are TRBV6-6 and TRBJ1-1; TRBD1 matches at 8 bases. V was pared by 6 bases and J by 0 bases, with 9 bases of the junction left unmatched. The CDR3 length is 16 residues. The germline gives CDR1 MNHNY, CDR2 SVGAGI (reference sequence). The CDR3 DNA sequence: TGTGCCAGCAGCGGAGCAGGGGGCGTTTTGAACACTGAAGCTTTCTTT. Translating it yields CASSGAGGVLNTEAFF.

The chain uses TRBV5-1 and TRBJ2-5; possible D gene TRBD2, 5 bases. The J call may be wrong; the DNA end is better matched by TRBJ2-7. Germline CDR1 and CDR2: SGHRS and YFSETQ. This CDR3 comprises 13 residues. CDR3 nucleotides: TGCGCCAGCAGCTTCGGAGGCTCCTACGAGCAGTACTTC. Protein: CASSFGGSYEQYF.

The chain uses TRBV4-3 and TRBJ2-5; 11 bases agree with TRBD2. There are 15 residues in the CDR3. The V gene end was trimmed by 1 base and the J gene end by 5 bases; junction bases not matched to a gene: 3. Germline assignment: CDR1 LGHNA and CDR2 YSLEER. This CDR3 is CASSQGLAGTETQYF. CDR3 bases: TGCGCCAGCAGCCAAGGACTAGCGGGAACTGAGACCCAGTACTTC.

V gene TRBV5-5 combines with J gene TRBJ1-5; 8 nucleotides align to TRBD1. The CDR3 sequence is 15 residues long. With 0 bases clipped from V and 5 bases from J, the junction kept 4 bases outside the gene matches. CDR1 is SGHKS and CDR2 is YYEKEE in the germline V gene (reference sequence). The CDR3: CASSLDQGAYQPQHF. For the CDR3, the DNA is TGTGCCAGCAGCTTGGATCAGGGGGCCTATCAGCCCCAGCATTTT.

The chain links TRBV5-1 to TRBJ1-1, with D perhaps matching TRBD1 (6 bases). Trimming took 8 bases from V and 4 from J, leaving 18 bases between them. This CDR3 is 14 amino acids long. The V gene's germline CDR1 is SGHRS and CDR2 YFSETQ. CDR3: CASRETGLSTEAFF. CDR3 sequence (DNA): TGCGCCAGTCGCGAAACAGGGCTGTCCACTGAAGCTTTCTTT.

The chain uses TRBV6-5 and TRBJ2-3, with 7 bases aligning to TRBD1. This CDR3 is built from 14 residues. The germline CDR1 and CDR2 sequences are MNHEY and SVGAGI. Trimming took 6 bases from V and 0 from J; bases not matched to a gene: 3. CDR3 nucleotides: TGTGCCAGCAGCCCGGGACAGAGCACAGATACGCAGTATTTT. This sequence encodes CASSPGQSTDTQYF.

This clone was detected a few times. The chain employs TRBV6-1 and TRBJ2-5; TRBD2 is a possible D gene (5 bases). Between the trimmed V and J ends, which lost 6 bases and 4 bases, there was a span of 15 bases. Germline loops: CDR1 MNHNS, CDR2 SASEGT. CDR3 length: 14 residues. The CDR3 sequence is CASRGSGSPETQYF. The CDR3 region has the DNA TGTGCCAGCAGGGGGTCGGGGAGCCCAGAGACCCAGTACTTC.

The rearrangement links TRBV4-2 to TRBJ1-4, with 10 bases that match TRBD1. Germline V gives CDR1 LGHNA, CDR2 YNFKEQ. The CDR3 is made up of 15 amino acids. V was clipped by 4 bases and J by 6 bases; unmatched bases: 5. In DNA, the CDR3 is TGTGCCAGCAGCCGACCCGGGACAGGGGATGAAAAACTGTTTTTT. Amino acid sequence: CASSRPGTGDEKLFF.